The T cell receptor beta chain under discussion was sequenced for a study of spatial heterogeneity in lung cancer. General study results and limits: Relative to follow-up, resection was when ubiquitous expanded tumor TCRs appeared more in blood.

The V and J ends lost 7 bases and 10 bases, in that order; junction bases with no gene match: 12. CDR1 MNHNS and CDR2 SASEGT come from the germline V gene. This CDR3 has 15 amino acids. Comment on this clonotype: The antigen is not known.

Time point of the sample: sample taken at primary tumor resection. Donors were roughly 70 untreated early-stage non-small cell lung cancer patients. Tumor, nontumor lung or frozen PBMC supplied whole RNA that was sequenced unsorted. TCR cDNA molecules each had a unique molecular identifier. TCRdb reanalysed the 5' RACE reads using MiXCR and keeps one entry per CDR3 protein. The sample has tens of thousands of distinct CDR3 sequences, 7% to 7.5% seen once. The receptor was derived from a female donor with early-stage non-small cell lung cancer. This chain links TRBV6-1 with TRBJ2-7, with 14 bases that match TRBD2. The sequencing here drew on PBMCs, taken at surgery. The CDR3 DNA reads TGTGCCAGCAATACCGGGACTAGCGGGAGTCGGGACCAGTACTTC. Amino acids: CASNTGTSGSRDQYF.